One and the same sample provided the 20 T cell receptor beta chains below, sequenced in a study of STAT3 mutations in large granular lymphocyte leukemia. The study, taken as a whole, reports: Every T-cell large granular lymphocyte leukemia patient had at least one immunodominant TCR beta clonotype.

Only in-frame clones appear in the TCRdb table, and some are missing; sequencing was by immunoSEQ multiplex PCR. The table records around 29,000 clones, 75% to 90% of them present only once. No antigen has been identified for these receptors. The material sequenced was peripheral blood mononuclear cells. The receptors were sampled from a man in his 60s with T-cell large granular lymphocyte leukemia. Some clones in this sample may be carry-over from other donors' samples.

J is TRBJ1-4 and V is TRBV5-1; TRBD1 agrees at 7 bases. The CDR3 spans 14 residues. Looked up from germline, CDR1 is SGHRS and CDR2 is YFSETQ. J was trimmed by 3 bases and V by 5 bases; bases with no gene match: 4. The CDR3 region has the DNA TGCGCCAGCAGTCCACAGGGGTCTAATGAAAAACTGTTTTTT. Its protein is CASSPQGSNEKLFF.

The chain employs TRBV19 and TRBJ2-1; D gene ambiguous. Germline CDR1 is LNHDA and CDR2 is SQIVND (reference sequence). This CDR3 region has 15 residues. Trimming took 2 bases from V and 8 from J, leaving 16 bases between them. CDR3 in amino acids: CASSIIGKNEHEQFF. DNA of the CDR3: TGTGCCAGTAGTATAATTGGCAAAAATGAACATGAGCAGTTCTTC. The whole variable domain, filled in from reference TRBV19 and TRBJ2-1, reads DGGITQSPKYLFRKEGQNVTLSCEQNLNHDAMYWYRQDPGQGLRLIYYSQIVNDFQKGDIAEGYSVSREKKESFPLTVTSAQKNPTAFYLCASSIIGKNEHEQFFGPGTRLTVL.

The chain combines TRBV7-9 with TRBJ2-7, with D tentatively TRBD1 or TRBD2 (5 bases each). Germline CDR1 reads SEHNR; CDR2 reads FQNEAQ (reference sequence). There are 13 residues in the CDR3. V gave up 1 base and J gave up 7 bases, with 11 bases separating them. In DNA, the CDR3 is TGTGCCAGCAGCTTAGGGGGACCCCTGGAGCAGTACTTC. Amino acids: CASSLGGPLEQYF.

This rearrangement joins TRBV9 to TRBJ1-3; no reliable D call. Trimming pared 4 bases from V and 0 bases from J, leaving 14 bases between. This CDR3 region has 16 residues. Germline CDR1 SGDLS, CDR2 YYNGEE. CDR3 in amino acids: CASSPQHTSSGNTIYF. CDR3 sequence (DNA): TGTGCCAGCAGCCCGCAACATACGAGCTCTGGAAACACCATATATTTT.

J is TRBJ2-1 and V is TRBV11-1, with D tentatively TRBD2 (5 bases). Trimming stripped 0 bases from V and 12 bases from J, with 21 bases between. This CDR3 spans 16 amino acids. Germline V gene sequence: CDR1 SGHAT, CDR2 FQDESV (reference sequence). CDR3 sequence: CASSLAATSRGIGQFF. The CDR3 bases are TGTGCCAGCAGCTTAGCGGCGACAAGCAGAGGGATCGGGCAGTTCTTC. Filled out from reference TRBV11-1 and TRBJ2-1, the complete variable domain reads EAEVAQSPRYKITEKSQAVAFWCDPISGHATLYWYRQILGQGPELLVQFQDESVVDDSQLPKDRFSAERLKGVDSTLKIQPAELGDSAMYLCASSLAATSRGIGQFFGPGTRLTVL.

The chain is built from TRBV27 and TRBJ2-7; no clear D gene. CDR3 length: 11 residues. Looked up from germline, CDR1 is MNHEY and CDR2 is SMNVEV (reference sequence). With 5 bases removed from V and 0 bases from J, the gap between germline ends came to 2 bases. Here the CDR3 reads CASSISYEQYF. CDR3 DNA sequence: TGTGCCAGCAGTATCTCCTACGAGCAGTACTTC.

The V and J genes are TRBV6-5 and TRBJ2-5, with TRBD2 matching 10 bases. CDR3 length: 15 amino acids. Germline V CDR1 and CDR2: MNHEY, SVGAGI. The trim removed 4 bases at V and 4 bases at J, leaving 6 bases unmatched. In DNA, the CDR3 is TGTGCCAGCAGTTTAGCGGGAGGCCGGGGAGAGACCCAGTACTTC. The encoded protein is CASSLAGGRGETQYF.

The CDR3 is CASSLQGQLGYGYTF. CDR3 bases: TGCGCCAGCAGCTTGCAGGGACAGCTAGGCTATGGCTACACCTTC. The rearrangement uses TRBV5-1 and TRBJ1-2, with 7 positions matching TRBD1. CDR1 is SGHRS and CDR2 is YFSETQ in the germline V gene. This CDR3 contains 15 residues. V was clipped by 1 base and J by 4 bases; unmatched bases: 7.

This clone has a handful of counts. The chain uses TRBV6-1 and TRBJ2-7; the D gene is possibly TRBD1 (5 bases). The CDR3 length is 14 residues. The V gene's germline CDR1 is MNHNS and CDR2 SASEGT. V lost 4 bases and J lost 3, with 13 bases in between. The CDR3 loop reads CASSVLTGNYEQYF. In DNA form, the CDR3 reads TGTGCCAGCAGTGTGCTCACAGGCAACTACGAGCAGTACTTC.

The chain carries TRBV18 and TRBJ2-2; maybe TRBD2 (6 bases). Germline assignment: CDR1 KGHSH and CDR2 LQKENI. V lost 0 bases to trimming and J lost 0 bases, with 11 bases between them. This CDR3 spans 17 amino acids. The CDR3 spells CASSPPRRGPNTGELFF. CDR3 coding DNA: TGTGCCAGCTCACCACCGAGGAGGGGCCCGAACACCGGGGAGCTGTTTTTT.

The CDR3 DNA is TGTGCCATCAGTGAGTCGCGTGGGTTGACATATTCCTACGAGCAGTACTTC. This sequence encodes CAISESRGLTYSYEQYF. The chain is built from TRBV10-3 and TRBJ2-7; unclear D gene. CDR1 is ENHRY, CDR2 SYGVKD, per germline. The CDR3 covers 17 residues. V was pared by 0 bases and J by 1 base, with 16 bases between.

The CDR3 coding sequence is TGTGCCAGCGCAATAGCGGGAGCGTCCACAGATACGCAGTATTTT. Protein product: CASAIAGASTDTQYF. The chain couples TRBV18 to TRBJ2-3, with TRBD2 identical over 9 bases. Germline V gene data show CDR1 as KGHSH and CDR2 as LQKENI. Trimming at V came to 8 bases and at J to 2 bases, leaving 8 bases not matched to a gene. This CDR3 is built from 15 residues.

The chain is built from TRBV28 and TRBJ2-7, with 10 bases lining up with TRBD1. CDR1 MDHEN and CDR2 SYDVKM come from the germline V gene. There are 14 residues in the CDR3. V lost 4 bases, J lost 3 bases, and 3 bases stayed unmatched. The CDR3 DNA reads TGTGCCAGCAGTTCAGGACAGGGGGTCTACGAGCAGTACTTC. Translated, it gives CASSSGQGVYEQYF.

This clone appeared a single time. The chain links TRBV4-3 to TRBJ1-2; D is unresolved. The germline V gene encodes CDR1 LGHNA and CDR2 YSLEER. The CDR3 is 13 residues long. V lost 0 bases to trimming and J lost 4 bases, with 6 bases between them. Written as DNA, the CDR3 is TGCGCCAGCAGCCAAGAGGGGAGCTATGGCTACACCTTC. Encoded protein: CASSQEGSYGYTF.

The chain carries TRBV5-6 and TRBJ2-7, with D possibly matching TRBD1 (6 bases). The ends were cut back, 3 bases at V and 4 bases at J, with 20 bases in the middle. The CDR3 has 16 residues. The germline V gene has CDR1 SGHDT and CDR2 YYEEEE. The CDR3 is CASSWTGTTLGYEQYF. The CDR3 DNA reads TGTGCCAGCAGCTGGACCGGGACAACTTTGGGGTACGAGCAGTACTTC.

The V and J genes are TRBV7-9 and TRBJ2-7; 8 bases are a match to TRBD1. Germline-derived CDR1 and CDR2 are SEHNR and FQNEAQ (reference sequence). This CDR3 has 15 residues. V was clipped by 4 bases and J by 1 base; unmatched bases: 6. As DNA, the CDR3 is TGTGCCAGCAGCTCGACCGGGACAGGATCCTACGAGCAGTACTTC. Protein: CASSSTGTGSYEQYF.

CDR3 in DNA: TGTGCCAGCAGCGCCGGCCCGGGGTCGGGAGAGACCCAGTACTTC. The encoded protein is CASSAGPGSGETQYF. The chain uses TRBV7-9 and TRBJ2-5; a weak D match, TRBD2 (5 bases). V lost 5 bases, J lost 4 bases, and 17 bases lay in between. Germline-derived CDR1 and CDR2 are SEHNR and FQNEAQ (reference sequence). The CDR3 extends over 15 amino acids. The whole variable domain, remainder taken from reference TRBV7-9 and TRBJ2-5, is DTGVSQNPRHKITKRGQNVTFRCDPISEHNRLYWYRQTLGQGPEFLTYFQNEAQLEKSRLLSDRFSAERPKGSFSTLEIQRTEQGDSAMYLCASSAGPGSGETQYFGPGTRLLVL.

This sequence joins TRBV7-3 and TRBJ2-1; TRBD1 matches 9 bases. This CDR3 is built from 16 residues. Trimming took 5 bases from V and 1 from J; bases not matched to a gene: 6. Germline CDR1 reads SGHTA; CDR2 reads FQGTGA. The CDR3 protein is CASSARQGGSYNEQFF. The CDR3 nucleotides are TGTGCCAGCAGCGCCCGACAGGGGGGTTCCTACAATGAGCAGTTCTTC.

This chain uses TRBV7-2 with TRBJ2-2; the D is unclear. Germline V lookup: CDR1 SGHTA, CDR2 FQGNSA. V shed 5 bases and J shed 5 bases, with 9 bases lying between them. The length of the CDR3 is 13 residues. The CDR3 spells CASSITATGELFF. DNA for the CDR3: TGTGCCAGCAGCATAACTGCGACCGGGGAGCTGTTTTTT.

This sequence joins TRBV9 and TRBJ2-3; TRBD2 agrees at 7 bases. This CDR3 has 16 amino acids. The V segment lost 6 bases and the J segment 1 base; nucleotides outside the gene matches: 11. Germline CDR1 is SGDLS and CDR2 is YYNGEE. The CDR3 DNA sequence: TGTGCCAGCACACGCCGATGGGGAGGGGGCACAGATACGCAGTATTTT. It specifies CASTRRWGGGTDTQYF.